A selection of T cell receptor beta chains follows, all from one sample in a study of MAIT cells during Salmonella Paratyphi A infection. TCRdb reanalysed the 5' RACE reads using MiXCR and keeps one entry per CDR3 protein. The sample lists more than 1,300 distinct CDR3 sequences; around 52% were seen once. The starting material was MAIT cells from blood, obtained at the first sampling point of the challenge study. The receptors were gathered from a person aged 18-69 years who was deliberately infected with Salmonella Paratyphi A in a paratyphoid fever challenge study. The CDR3 runs from the conserved cysteine through the conserved F or W. The D gene is left open where the match is weak. Clone sizes are given selectively: once, few, many, or a class where the clone is expanded.

15 | TRBJ2-3 | large | TRBD1 | TRBV6-4 | CASSAGTGHTDTQYF | TGTGCCAGCAGCGCCGGGACAGGGCACACAGATACGCAGTATTTT
16 | TRBJ2-3 | NA | NA | TRBV7-2 | CASSFVPGAGTDTQYF | TGTGCCAGCAGCTTCGTCCCAGGCGCCGGCACAGATACGCAGTATTTT
15 | TRBJ2-3 | NA | TRBD2 | TRBV6-4 | CASSGTSGGTDTQYF | TGTGCCAGCAGTGGGACTAGCGGGGGAACAGATACGCAGTATTTT
14 | TRBJ1-5 | NA | TRBD1 | TRBV6-2/TRBV6-3 | CASSWDSLNQPQHF | TGTGCCAGCAGTTGGGACAGCCTTAATCAGCCCCAGCATTTT
13 | TRBJ2-6 | NA | NA | TRBV6-4 | CASSDGETGVLTF | TGTGCCAGCAGTGACGGGGAGACCGGGGTCCTGACTTTC
16 | TRBJ2-6 | NA | NA | TRBV15 | CATSGDPLSGANVLTF | TGTGCCACCAGCGGAGACCCCCTCTCTGGGGCCAACGTCCTGACCTTC
14 | TRBJ1-6 | medium-sized | NA | TRBV6-2/TRBV6-3 | CASTLRDASSPLHF | TGTGCCAGCACACTTCGGGACGCAAGTTCACCCCTCCACTTT
16 | TRBJ2-2 | NA | TRBD2 | TRBV6-1 | CASAGTGTSSTGELFF | TGTGCCAGCGCGGGGACCGGGACTAGCAGCACCGGGGAGCTGTTTTTT
17 | TRBJ2-1 | NA | TRBD2 | TRBV6-4 | CASSARDVTSAYNEQFF | TGTGCCAGCAGTGCTAGAGATGTGACTAGCGCCTACAATGAGCAGTTCTTC
15 | TRBJ2-1 | many | TRBD2 | TRBV6-4 | CASSESSGTYNEQFF | TGTGCCAGCAGTGAAAGTAGCGGGACCTACAATGAGCAGTTCTTC
17 | TRBJ2-2 | NA | TRBD2 | TRBV20-1 | CSARDRASGRETGELFF | TGCAGTGCTAGAGATCGCGCTAGCGGGCGGGAGACCGGGGAGCTGTTTTTT
13 | TRBJ2-7 | NA | NA | TRBV20-1 | CSARGPHEFEQYF | TGCAGTGCTAGGGGCCCCCACGAGTTCGAGCAGTACTTC
16 | TRBJ2-1 | many | NA | TRBV4-2 | CASSQDDGSSYNEQFF | TGTGCCAGCAGCCAAGATGATGGGAGCTCCTACAATGAGCAGTTCTTC
16 | TRBJ2-3 | NA | TRBD2 | TRBV5-1 | CASSGGLAGGTDTQYF | TGCGCCAGCAGCGGCGGACTAGCGGGGGGCACAGATACGCAGTATTTT
17 | TRBJ2-2 | large | NA | TRBV21-1 | CASSKVETGPGTGELFF | TGTGCCAGCAGCAAAGTCGAGACAGGACCGGGGACCGGGGAGCTGTTTTTT
13 | TRBJ1-6 | once | NA | TRBV20-1 | CSDSADGNSPLHF | TGCAGTGACTCGGCTGACGGGAATTCACCCCTCCACTTT
13 | TRBJ2-5 | NA | TRBD2 | TRBV20-1 | CSAKGLAQETQYF | TGCAGTGCTAAGGGACTAGCCCAAGAGACCCAGTACTTC
15 | TRBJ2-7 | NA | TRBD2 | TRBV20-1 | CSASGGTSEIYEQYF | TGCAGTGCTAGTGGAGGGACTAGCGAGATCTACGAGCAGTACTTC
15 | TRBJ1-6 | NA | NA | TRBV25-1 | CASSAQGVGNSPLHF | TGTGCCAGCAGTGCCCAAGGGGTCGGCAATTCACCCCTCCACTTT
14 | TRBJ2-5 | NA | TRBD2 | TRBV20-1 | CSAREGTSEETQYF | TGCAGTGCTAGAGAGGGGACTAGCGAAGAGACCCAGTACTTC
19 | TRBJ2-3 | NA | TRBD2 | TRBV6-4 | CATLAGEPPVARAEGTQYF | TGTGCCACTCTAGCGGGGGAGCCACCCGTTGCCCGGGCCGAGGGTACGCAGTATTTT
16 | TRBJ2-2 | many | TRBD1 | TRBV6-4 | CASSMTGVQDTGELFF | TGTGCCAGCAGTATGACAGGGGTTCAAGACACCGGGGAGCTGTTTTTT
15 | TRBJ2-1 | NA | TRBD2 | TRBV6-4 | CASSDRAGEGNEQFF | TGTGCCAGCAGTGACAGGGCGGGAGAGGGCAATGAGCAGTTCTTC
11 | TRBJ2-7 | NA | NA | TRBV5-1 | CASSSDYEQYF | TGCGCCAGCAGCTCCGACTACGAGCAGTACTTC
12 | TRBJ2-7 | NA | NA | TRBV20-1 | CSARGGRDEQYF | TGCAGTGCTAGAGGGGGCCGGGACGAGCAGTACTTC
16 | TRBJ2-7 | medium-sized | TRBD2 | TRBV20-1 | CSARDLGAGETYEQYF | TGCAGTGCTAGAGATTTGGGAGCGGGGGAGACCTACGAGCAGTACTTC
14 | TRBJ2-3 | NA | NA | TRBV20-1 | CSASSDSSTDTQYF | TGCAGTGCCAGCAGTGACTCTAGCACAGATACGCAGTATTTT
17 | TRBJ2-3 | NA | TRBD1 | TRBV12-3/TRBV12-4 | CASSFLIGDSGTDTQYF | TGTGCCAGCAGTTTTCTTATCGGGGACAGCGGCACAGATACGCAGTATTTT
15 | TRBJ2-2 | medium-sized | TRBD2 | TRBV6-4 | CASSDLAGDTGELFF | TGTGCCAGCAGTGATTTAGCGGGAGACACCGGGGAGCTGTTTTTT
13 | TRBJ2-3 | many | NA | TRBV6-4 | CASSARSTDTQYF | TGTGCCAGCAGTGCTCGCAGCACAGATACGCAGTATTTT
16 | TRBJ2-7 | medium-sized | NA | TRBV13 | CASSFNSDGGSYEQYF | TGTGCCAGCAGCTTCAATTCAGATGGCGGGTCTTACGAGCAGTACTTC
15 | TRBJ1-5 | NA | NA | TRBV20-1 | CSARSWEREEKTQHF | TGCAGTGCTAGATCCTGGGAAAGGGAGGAAAAGACCCAGCATTTT
16 | TRBJ2-7 | NA | TRBD1 | TRBV6-2/TRBV6-3 | CASGHSGTGDSYEQYF | TGTGCCAGCGGACACTCCGGGACAGGGGACAGCTACGAGCAGTACTTC
14 | TRBJ2-7 | NA | NA | TRBV20-1 | CSARLAEGTYEQYF | TGCAGTGCCCGATTGGCGGAGGGTACCTACGAGCAGTACTTC
16 | TRBJ2-1 | large | TRBD1 | TRBV6-2/TRBV6-3 | CASGHSGTGDYNEQFF | TGTGCCAGCGGACACTCCGGGACAGGGGATTACAATGAGCAGTTCTTC
16 | TRBJ2-5 | large | TRBD2 | TRBV20-1 | CSARDLGGGPEETQYF | TGCAGTGCTAGAGATCTGGGCGGGGGGCCCGAGGAGACCCAGTACTTC
14 | TRBJ2-7 | many | NA | TRBV30 | CAWSVHREPYEQYF | TGTGCCTGGAGTGTACACAGGGAGCCCTACGAGCAGTACTTC
16 | TRBJ2-7 | NA | NA | TRBV20-1 | CSAQDVGRGDTGEQYF | TGCAGTGCTCAAGACGTGGGCAGGGGGGACACCGGGGAGCAGTACTTC
16 | TRBJ2-6 | large | NA | TRBV4-3 | CASSQEAGSGANVLTF | TGCGCCAGCAGCCAAGAAGCGGGCTCTGGGGCCAACGTCCTGACTTTC
17 | TRBJ2-7 | NA | TRBD2 | TRBV20-1 | CSARAGEPSGSAYEQYF | TGCAGTGCTAGGGCGGGAGAACCAAGCGGGTCAGCCTACGAGCAGTACTTC
13 | TRBJ2-3 | many | NA | TRBV6-4 | CASSDSSSDTQYF | TGTGCCAGCAGTGACTCGAGCTCCGATACGCAGTATTTT
13 | TRBJ1-6 | medium-sized | NA | TRBV6-1 | CASSEAENSPLHF | TGTGCCAGCAGTGAAGCGGAGAATTCACCCCTCCACTTT
16 | TRBJ2-3 | NA | TRBD2 | TRBV6-4 | CASSDSTSGSTDTQYF | TGTGCCAGCAGTGACTCGACTAGCGGGAGTACAGATACGCAGTATTTT
12 | TRBJ2-7 | NA | TRBD1 | TRBV20-1 | CSAKGQGYEQYF | TGCAGTGCTAAGGGACAGGGTTACGAGCAGTACTTC
14 | TRBJ1-5 | NA | TRBD1 | TRBV6-2/TRBV6-3 | CASSWDREAQPQHF | TGTGCCAGCAGTTGGGACAGGGAGGCACAGCCCCAGCATTTT